This is a list of T cell receptor beta chains from one sample in a study of blood T cell repertoires in COVID-19. TCRdb's copy holds only in-frame clones and misses some; the assay was immunoSEQ multiplex PCR. The repertoire holds 250,000 or so clones, with approximately 86% as singletons. The source material was peripheral blood. These receptors were taken from a woman aged 55-69 years with COVID-19, enrolled during active disease. Each CDR3 is given with its conserved first and last residue. D genes are given only for firm matches. Clone size is given for some rows only: seen once, a few or many times, or a class if the clone is expanded.

j_call: TRBJ2-7
d_call: TRBD2
clone_size: NA
v_call: TRBV29-1
cdr3_nt: TGCAGCGTTGAAGGGACTAGCGGCTCCTACGAGCAGTACTTC
cdr3_aa: CSVEGTSGSYEQYF

j_call: TRBJ1-2
d_call: TRBD1
clone_size: NA
v_call: TRBV5-8
cdr3_nt: TGTGCCAGCAGCTTCTCAGGGGGCTTTGATGGCTACACCTTC
cdr3_aa: CASSFSGGFDGYTF

j_call: TRBJ2-3
d_call: NA
clone_size: NA
v_call: TRBV4-2
cdr3_nt: TGTGCCAGCAGACAGGGTGACGGGTACGGGCAGTATTTT
cdr3_aa: CASRQGDGYGQYF

j_call: TRBJ2-7
d_call: TRBD2
clone_size: few
v_call: TRBV19
cdr3_nt: TGTGCCAGTAGTATAGTGTTTGCGGCTAGCGGGAGTGCCTACGAGCAGTACTTC
cdr3_aa: CASSIVFAASGSAYEQYF

j_call: TRBJ2-3
d_call: TRBD2
clone_size: NA
v_call: TRBV4-1
cdr3_nt: TGCGCCAGCAGCCAAGCAGCGGGAGTGAGCACAGATACGCAGTATTTT
cdr3_aa: CASSQAAGVSTDTQYF

j_call: TRBJ2-6
d_call: NA
clone_size: NA
v_call: TRBV14
cdr3_nt: TGTGCCAGCAGCCAAGACGGTGGGGCCAACGTCCTGACTTTC
cdr3_aa: CASSQDGGANVLTF

j_call: TRBJ2-1
d_call: NA
clone_size: NA
v_call: TRBV7-8
cdr3_nt: TGTGCCAGCAGCATCCTCTCAGGGCGCTCCTACAATGAGCAGTTCTTC
cdr3_aa: CASSILSGRSYNEQFF

j_call: TRBJ1-1
d_call: TRBD1
clone_size: NA
v_call: TRBV29-1
cdr3_nt: TGCAGCGTTGAGACAGGGTTCACTGAAGCTTTCTTT
cdr3_aa: CSVETGFTEAFF

j_call: TRBJ1-5
d_call: TRBD1
clone_size: NA
v_call: TRBV27
cdr3_nt: TGTGCCAGCAGAGCGGGACAGGGAATCAATCAGCCCCAGCATTTT
cdr3_aa: CASRAGQGINQPQHF

j_call: TRBJ2-1
d_call: NA
clone_size: NA
v_call: TRBV1
cdr3_nt: TGCACCAGCAGCCAAGTTCTCCGGGAGGGCCTGGGGCAGTTCTTC
cdr3_aa: CTSSQVLREGLGQFF

j_call: TRBJ2-1
d_call: TRBD2
clone_size: NA
v_call: TRBV4-2
cdr3_nt: TGTGCCAGCAGCCAAGTTCGGGGGGGATACAATGAGCAGTTCTTC
cdr3_aa: CASSQVRGGYNEQFF

j_call: TRBJ2-7
d_call: TRBD2
clone_size: NA
v_call: TRBV28
cdr3_nt: TGTGCCAGCAAAAGCGGGGGATTCTACGAGCAGTACTTC
cdr3_aa: CASKSGGFYEQYF

j_call: TRBJ1-6
d_call: NA
clone_size: few
v_call: TRBV4-2
cdr3_nt: TGTGCCAGCAGCCAAGACGACAGTAGTTCACCCCTCCACTTT
cdr3_aa: CASSQDDSSSPLHF

j_call: TRBJ1-1
d_call: NA
clone_size: NA
v_call: TRBV5-1
cdr3_nt: TGCGCCAGCAGCTTGGGCAGGGCGAACACTGAAGCTTTCTTT
cdr3_aa: CASSLGRANTEAFF

j_call: TRBJ2-5
d_call: NA
clone_size: NA
v_call: TRBV27
cdr3_nt: TGTGCCAGCAGGAACCAGGGGATCTCTCAAGAGACCCAGTACTTC
cdr3_aa: CASRNQGISQETQYF

j_call: TRBJ1-1
d_call: NA
clone_size: many
v_call: TRBV23-1
cdr3_nt: TGCGCCAGCGGCCAACTCTTCGGGTCGTTGAGTGGTTTGGACACTGAAGCTTTCTTT
cdr3_aa: CASGQLFGSLSGLDTEAFF

j_call: TRBJ2-7
d_call: TRBD1
clone_size: NA
v_call: TRBV11-2
cdr3_nt: TGTGCCAGCAGCGTAACCCACCCCGGGACAGGAAGAGCTTACGAGCAGTACTTC
cdr3_aa: CASSVTHPGTGRAYEQYF

j_call: TRBJ1-2
d_call: NA
clone_size: NA
v_call: TRBV19
cdr3_nt: TGTGCCAGTAGTATAGATTTGGGCCCGGTTGGCTACACCTTC
cdr3_aa: CASSIDLGPVGYTF

j_call: TRBJ1-4
d_call: NA
clone_size: NA
v_call: TRBV30
cdr3_nt: TGTGCCTGGAGTGTTCAGGCGCAGGCAAACGAAAAACTGTTTTTT
cdr3_aa: CAWSVQAQANEKLFF

j_call: TRBJ2-1
d_call: TRBD1
clone_size: NA
v_call: TRBV5-8
cdr3_nt: TGTGCCAGCACCCCGGGACAGGTTATCACAAGTGAGCAGTTCTTC
cdr3_aa: CASTPGQVITSEQFF

j_call: TRBJ1-2
d_call: NA
clone_size: NA
v_call: TRBV19
cdr3_nt: TGTGCCAGTAGTATAGGGGACGGACAGACGGGCTACACCTTC
cdr3_aa: CASSIGDGQTGYTF

j_call: TRBJ2-7
d_call: TRBD2
clone_size: NA
v_call: TRBV3-1/TRBV3-2
cdr3_nt: TGTGCCAGCAGCCAAGATATTGGGCGGGAGGGCCACGAGCAGTACTTC
cdr3_aa: CASSQDIGREGHEQYF

j_call: TRBJ1-3
d_call: NA
clone_size: NA
v_call: TRBV9
cdr3_nt: TGTGCCAGCAGCGACCGAGGGTTTACTGGAAACACCATATATTTT
cdr3_aa: CASSDRGFTGNTIYF

j_call: TRBJ2-2
d_call: TRBD1
clone_size: many
v_call: TRBV11-3
cdr3_nt: TGTGCCAGCAGCCTGGGTGGGACAGGGCGCCGGACCGGGGAGCTGTTTTTT
cdr3_aa: CASSLGGTGRRTGELFF

j_call: TRBJ1-5
d_call: NA
clone_size: NA
v_call: TRBV30
cdr3_nt: TGTGCCTGGAGCCTTGGCGGGCCCCTCGGCAATCAGCCCCAGCATTTT
cdr3_aa: CAWSLGGPLGNQPQHF

j_call: TRBJ2-3
d_call: NA
clone_size: NA
v_call: TRBV30
cdr3_nt: TGTGCCTGGAGAATGGCGGAGAGCACAGATACGCAGTATTTT
cdr3_aa: CAWRMAESTDTQYF

j_call: TRBJ1-2
d_call: NA
clone_size: NA
v_call: TRBV10-3
cdr3_nt: TGTGCCATAGGACAGACCGAGTATGGCTACACCTTC
cdr3_aa: CAIGQTEYGYTF

j_call: TRBJ1-1
d_call: NA
clone_size: few
v_call: TRBV6-5
cdr3_nt: TGTGCCAGCAGTTACTTTTCAAATCAGGGTGAAGCTTTCTTT
cdr3_aa: CASSYFSNQGEAFF

j_call: TRBJ2-5
d_call: TRBD2
clone_size: NA
v_call: TRBV19
cdr3_nt: TGTGCCAGTAGTATAAAAGCCGGGACTAGCGGAGAAGAGACCCAGTACTTC
cdr3_aa: CASSIKAGTSGEETQYF

j_call: TRBJ2-7
d_call: TRBD1
clone_size: once
v_call: TRBV28
cdr3_nt: TGTGCCAGCAGTCCGTGGGGAGGACAGGGTGGATACGCGCAGTACTTC
cdr3_aa: CASSPWGGQGGYAQYF

j_call: TRBJ1-2
d_call: NA
clone_size: NA
v_call: TRBV25-1
cdr3_nt: TGTGCCAGCAGTGAATGGCGGGACCCCTATGGCTACACCTTC
cdr3_aa: CASSEWRDPYGYTF

j_call: TRBJ2-2
d_call: TRBD2
clone_size: NA
v_call: TRBV19
cdr3_nt: TGTGCCAGTAGTTTAGCGGGAGGGAACACCGGGGAGCTGTTTTTT
cdr3_aa: CASSLAGGNTGELFF

j_call: TRBJ2-7
d_call: NA
clone_size: NA
v_call: TRBV18
cdr3_nt: TGTGCCAGCTCACCCCGAGGGACAATCCTCTACGAGCAGTACTTC
cdr3_aa: CASSPRGTILYEQYF

j_call: TRBJ2-7
d_call: TRBD2
clone_size: NA
v_call: TRBV6-2/TRBV6-3
cdr3_nt: TGTGCCAGCAGTTACCGGGAGGGTGGCTACGAGCAGTACTTC
cdr3_aa: CASSYREGGYEQYF

j_call: TRBJ2-7
d_call: TRBD1
clone_size: NA
v_call: TRBV5-1
cdr3_nt: TGCGCCAGCAGCTTATCGGGACAGGGAAACTACGAGCAGTACTTC
cdr3_aa: CASSLSGQGNYEQYF

j_call: TRBJ2-1
d_call: TRBD2
clone_size: once
v_call: TRBV6-2/TRBV6-3
cdr3_nt: TGTGCCAGCAGTTACGGTTCTAGCGGGATGAATGAGCAGTTCTTC
cdr3_aa: CASSYGSSGMNEQFF

j_call: TRBJ2-1
d_call: NA
clone_size: few
v_call: TRBV5-1
cdr3_nt: TGCGCCAGCAGCTTGAGATCAAGGGGACTAACACAGGGTGAGCAGTTCTTC
cdr3_aa: CASSLRSRGLTQGEQFF

j_call: TRBJ1-2
d_call: TRBD1
clone_size: once
v_call: TRBV28
cdr3_nt: TGTGCCAGCAGTTTACCTCCGGGACAGCCTAACTATGGCTACACCTTC
cdr3_aa: CASSLPPGQPNYGYTF

j_call: TRBJ2-7
d_call: NA
clone_size: NA
v_call: TRBV11-3
cdr3_nt: TGTGCCAGCAGCTCCCCGGCCGGGGGCGAGCAGTACTTC
cdr3_aa: CASSSPAGGEQYF

j_call: TRBJ2-3
d_call: NA
clone_size: NA
v_call: TRBV5-4
cdr3_nt: TGTGCCAGCAGCTACGACAGGCAAGATACGCAGTATTTT
cdr3_aa: CASSYDRQDTQYF

j_call: TRBJ2-7
d_call: TRBD1
clone_size: NA
v_call: TRBV4-2
cdr3_nt: TGTGCCAGCAGCCCGGGACAGGGAGGGGTGTCCTACGAGCAGTACTTC
cdr3_aa: CASSPGQGGVSYEQYF

j_call: TRBJ1-3
d_call: NA
clone_size: NA
v_call: TRBV30
cdr3_nt: TGTGCCTGGAATGAGGTATCTGGAAACACCATATATTTT
cdr3_aa: CAWNEVSGNTIYF

j_call: TRBJ2-1
d_call: TRBD2
clone_size: once
v_call: TRBV4-2
cdr3_nt: TGTGCCAGCAGCCGTGACCCCGGTCGGCTAGCGGCCTACAATGAGCAGTTCTTC
cdr3_aa: CASSRDPGRLAAYNEQFF

j_call: TRBJ1-4
d_call: NA
clone_size: NA
v_call: TRBV3-1/TRBV3-2
cdr3_nt: TGTGCCAGCAGCAGAACAGGGAACTTAGATGAAAAACTGTTTTTT
cdr3_aa: CASSRTGNLDEKLFF

j_call: TRBJ2-7
d_call: NA
clone_size: NA
v_call: TRBV3-1/TRBV3-2
cdr3_nt: TGTGCCAGCAGCCAAATCGGGAGCGGCGCTAGGCAGTACTTC
cdr3_aa: CASSQIGSGARQYF

j_call: TRBJ1-1
d_call: NA
clone_size: NA
v_call: TRBV5-1
cdr3_nt: TGCGCCAGCAGCCCGTGGGGGGTGAACACTGAAGCTTTCTTT
cdr3_aa: CASSPWGVNTEAFF

j_call: TRBJ1-3
d_call: TRBD1
clone_size: NA
v_call: TRBV5-5
cdr3_nt: TGTGCCAGCAGCTCTCCGGGGACAGGGGGAAACACCATATATTTT
cdr3_aa: CASSSPGTGGNTIYF